The T cell receptor (beta chain) under discussion was sequenced for a study of vaccination and CD4 T cells after COVID-19. About the research overall: The interval from dose two to post-vaccine sampling had a median of around 79 days, and it ranged from 14 to 241. The study's findings and limits: There were relatively few convalescent patients studied, and there were no early post-infection timepoints.

As for this clonotype: Its antigen is currently unknown.

Stated treatment: roughly ten-day PBMC culture with coronavirus spike peptide pools or control peptides (ViraFEST assay). Every well contained 1.5 million to 2.5 million PBMCs, which were grown with roughly 9.1 IU/ml IL-2 and approximately 9.5 ug/ml peptide pools. Scientists ran DNA taken from cultured CD4+ T cells through the Oncomine TCR Beta short-read assay for sequencing. TCRdb passed the PCR reads through MiXCR, listing each CDR3 protein once. The repertoire holds about 9,600 distinct CDR3 sequences, with 45% as singletons. This TCR derives from a human donor who had recovered from COVID-19. The sample consisted of CD4+ T cells from blood, cultured in vitro.

DNA for the CDR3: TGTGCCAGCAGGCACACCGGGACTAGTGCAGATACGCAGTATTTT. Protein product: CASRHTGTSADTQYF. J is TRBJ2-3 and V is TRBV9, with 8 positions matching TRBD2. The CDR3 is 15 residues long. Germline V gene lookup returns CDR1 SGDLS and CDR2 YYNGEE. Trimming took 5 bases from V and 4 from J; bases not matched to a gene: 9.